Reported below is one T cell receptor beta chain. Which antigen it targets is not known. Per-base quality was not reported, and no clone a single base away is much larger than it. The junction carries 9 bases between V and J, which are trimmed by 2 bases and 2 bases respectively. The CDR1 and CDR2 encoded by the germline V gene are SGDLS and YYNGEE. Counted from cysteine to phenylalanine, this CDR3 has 14 amino acids. CDR3 DNA is the only sequence kept; it has 42 bases, read in frame from the first base. This record comes from a study of shared clonotypes between healthy human individuals (dated by TCRdb to the early 2020s). Concerning the study at large: The cohort included a few men and a couple of women between 18 and 49 years of age. Per donor, three plates each were used for CD4 naive and CD4 memory, two for CD8 naive, and one for CD8 memory. Leukapheresis yielded between about 0.85 and 10 billion PBMCs per donor. To increase sequencing depth and limit assay-specific biases, different laboratories used diverse techniques to prepare libraries and sequence TCR repertoires. The study deeply sequenced blood TCR repertoires of several healthy adults to estimate repertoire size and the extent of clonotype sharing between individuals. What the research found in general, with its limitations: Naive subsets generally had larger estimated clonotype richness than memory subsets did. Because the study included a small number of donors, the genetic and exposure-history diversity represented was limited. Clonotypes shared by all four sorted-subset donors showed higher generation probabilities than non-shared clonotypes. Pairwise subsampling indicated that sequencing depth was expected to affect the degree of clonotype sharing among donors. When a handful of donors were compared, the shared fraction of clonotypes was roughly 5% for naive CD4, about 4% for naive CD8, 2.3% for memory CD4, and 0.35% to 0.4% for memory CD8. Sampling was restricted to blood, and TCR repertoires in tissues likely differ from the TCR repertoires found in blood. Even with the large sequencing depth, rarefaction of the sorted-subset datasets indicated that sequencing was incomplete.

For the CD8 naive samples, CD45RO-negative cells were positively selected for CCR7, yielding a CD45RA+CCR7+ population from which TemRA cells were excluded. The donors were healthy, HIV-negative adults with no recently reported acute infections or vaccinations. All donors were Caucasian adults living in Nashville, Tennessee, USA. Blood was collected by leukapheresis, and PBMCs were isolated by Ficoll-Histopaque density gradient centrifugation and then cryopreserved in liquid nitrogen vapor phase. Analytical flow cytometry was used to check the purity and quantity of every magnetically sorted T cell population. Genomic DNA was isolated from each sorted fraction and quantified by UV absorbance on a Nanodrop 2000c. Using the deep immunoSEQ assay, TCR CDR3 regions were amplified from genomic DNA by multiplex PCR. For each cell subset, the extracted genomic DNA was distributed evenly across all wells of several immunoSEQ 96-well plates, and each plate served as one replicate. Each replicate PCR for sorted subsets received roughly 0.2 ug genomic DNA, equal to about 30,000 T cell genomes. Purified libraries were quantified with a Qubit 3.0 fluorometer, sized on a Bioanalyzer 2100, and re-quantified with the KAPA Library Quantification kit. Each immunoSEQ 96-well plate was sequenced on its own single-read 150-cycle Illumina NextSeq 550 flow cell. The source study handled its data this way. Because the immunoSEQ output held only junctional sequences and lacked quality scores, the filtering could not match the filtering applied to full-length reads. To assign V/J genes and CDR3, sequences were annotated against IMGT germline references using PyIR, a Python wrapper for IgBLAST v1.9. Reads were removed for weak V/J assignments (E-value above 1e-6), missing CDR3, stop codons, out-of-frame junctions, or ambiguous translated residues. V3J clonotypes were defined by identical inferred V gene, J gene, and CDR3 amino acid sequence. To compute the percentage overlap between repertoires, the number of shared unique clonotypes was divided by the size of the smaller repertoire. Three approaches were used to assess repertoire richness: RTK rarefaction, the Chao1 estimator, and Recon v2.1 estimates of unobserved clonotypes. Generation probabilities for all TCRbeta clonotypes obtained by the gDNA method from a few donors were computed using OLGA. TCRdb re-hosts the immuneACCESS table, in-frame sequences only. Its copies lack some clones; in the studies checked, an unresolved V gene accounts for under half of them, and the cause for the rest is not known. The V and J calls and clone size are taken from that table; D and trimming were inferred from the DNA. Across this sample there are 1.5 million to 2.5 million clones, with about 95% seen only once. 1.2% of the sample goes to the ten largest clones.

The receptor's source is a man younger than 35 in good health. The V and J segments used are TRBV9 and TRBJ2-3; the D gene cannot be resolved reliably. Sequenced input: naive CD8+ T cells sorted from blood. Reading the label with the study, this specimen's cell subset or site is: CD45RA+CCR7+. This receptor has the CDR3 CASSVEDHTDTQYF. The nucleotide sequence reads TGTGCCAGCAGCGTCGAAGATCACACAGATACGCAGTATTTT.